This TCR beta chain was profiled in a study of T-cell reconstitution after alpha-beta-depleted transplantation in children (dated by TCRdb to 2015 to 2016). For the wider study: T-cell immune reconstitution after TCRalphabeta/CD19-depleted allogeneic hematopoietic cell transplantation in children was quantitatively tracked in the study by means of TCR repertoire profiling. Here is what the overall study found, with its caveats: The apparently early recovery of alphabetaT-cell counts about two months after transplant reportedly depended on only several hundred rapidly expanded clones that came from non-depleted graft cells. In some patients, the high TCRbeta diversity seen at day 60 was put down to recipient T cells and intrathymic progenitors that had survived conditioning. Hyperexpanded clone frequencies declined over subsequent months; after one year, T-cell counts and TCRbeta diversity were mostly attributed to newly produced T cells.

Library preparation used PCR. Sequencer: Illumina HiSeq 2500. Molecular barcoding was employed in the preparation of TCR libraries, with unique molecular identifiers being used to normalize TCRbeta repertoire quantification. The public reads were reprocessed in TCRdb via fastp at Q25 and MiXCR, keeping in-frame beta chains. Rows are combined by CDR3 protein, so each entry shows the most common genes and DNA. The sample data list hundreds of thousands of distinct CDR3 sequences, and approximately 15% of these were observed just once. About two fifths of the sample is taken by the ten largest. Per the publication, the treatment or condition label means: allogeneic hematopoietic cell transplantation with graft depleted of TCRalphabeta T cells and CD19 B cells. Transplant recipients were children who received TCRalphabeta/CD19-depleted allogeneic hematopoietic cell grafts. In regard to this clonotype: Its antigen target is currently unknown. Base quality data are lacking; no much larger clone is found one base away.

As encoded in the germline V gene (reference sequence), CDR1 is DFQATT while CDR2 is SNEGSKA. The V end loses 0 bases and the J end loses 10 bases, and a stretch of 13 bases separates them. Taken from cysteine to phenylalanine, the CDR3 has 14 residues. The entry retains the CDR3 DNA only, 42 bases that are in frame from base 1. The chain couples TRBV20-1 to TRBJ1-6; the D gene lacks a confident call. The specimen was PBMCs, mostly from graft donor cells, collected 360 days after TCRalphabeta/CD19-depleted stem cell transplant. The sequence was collected from a male patient between 2 and 9 years old who had a stem cell transplant for acute lymphoblastic leukemia, so the T cells may come from the graft donor. Here the CDR3 is given as CSARDLASGSPLHF. In nucleotides, the sequence is TGCAGTGCTAGAGATTTGGCCAGCGGGTCACCCCTCCACTTT.